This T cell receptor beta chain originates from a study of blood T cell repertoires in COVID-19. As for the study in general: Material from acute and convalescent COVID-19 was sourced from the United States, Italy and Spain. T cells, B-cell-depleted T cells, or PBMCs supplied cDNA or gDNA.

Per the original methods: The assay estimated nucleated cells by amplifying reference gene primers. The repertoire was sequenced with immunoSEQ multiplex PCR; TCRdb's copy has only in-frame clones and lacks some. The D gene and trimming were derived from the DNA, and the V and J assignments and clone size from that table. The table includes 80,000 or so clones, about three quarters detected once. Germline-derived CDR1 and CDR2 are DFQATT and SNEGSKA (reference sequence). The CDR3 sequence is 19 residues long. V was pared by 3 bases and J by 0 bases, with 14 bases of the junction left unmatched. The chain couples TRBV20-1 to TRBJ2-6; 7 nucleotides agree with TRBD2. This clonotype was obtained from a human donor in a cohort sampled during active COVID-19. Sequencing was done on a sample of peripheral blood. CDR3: CSASPQRGVTYSGANVLTF. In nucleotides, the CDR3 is TGCAGTGCTAGTCCCCAACGGGGGGTTACGTACTCTGGGGCCAACGTCCTGACTTTC.